The 10 T cell receptor beta chains below all came from one sample that was sequenced in a study of T cells in women clearing cervical HPV infection. TCRdb keeps only in-frame clones here, not all; method: immunoSEQ multiplex PCR. This sample's table reports roughly 31,000 clones. The sequenced sample was blood buffy coat. The receptors were sampled from a woman aged 18-70 years with a cervical HPV16 infection that either progressed to CIN3+ or cleared (not recorded which).

As to this clone: The read falls 3 residues short of the CDR3 end, and the missing part is taken from the germline J gene. Other DNA sequences of this sample code for an identical CDR3. The V and J genes are TRBV27 and TRBJ2-7; D is unresolved. The CDR3 loop spans 14 amino acids. V lost 9 bases to trimming and J lost 4 bases, with 19 bases between them. The V gene's germline CDR1 is MNHEY and CDR2 SMNVEV (reference sequence). This chain's CDR3 is CARSSMQEVYEQYF. CDR3 DNA, as far as it was read: TGTGCCAGATCCTCGATGCAGGAAGTTTACGAG.

Concerning this clone: The CDR3 end falls 3 residues outside the read, so it is completed with the germline J gene. The chain is built from TRBV19 and TRBJ2-4; a weak D match, TRBD1 (5 bases). The CDR3 consists of 17 residues. In germline, CDR1 is LNHDA, CDR2 SQIVND (reference sequence). This CDR3 reads CASSQDSSKGPNYGQYF. CDR3 DNA (partial): TGTGCCAGTAGTCAAGACAGCAGCAAAGGACCTAACTATGGT.

Concerning this clone itself: The observed sequence ends 3 residues before the CDR3 terminus, with the missing tail filled in from the germline J gene. The V and J genes are TRBV7-8 and TRBJ2-7; 9 nucleotides line up with TRBD1. V shed 0 bases and J 5 bases; nucleotides not matched to a gene: 8. CDR3 length: 16 amino acids. The germline CDR1 and CDR2 sequences are SGHVS and FQNEAQ. CDR3 sequence: CASSLALGTGMNEQYF. The part of the CDR3 DNA that was read is TGTGCCAGCAGCTTAGCTTTGGGGACAGGGATGAACGAG.

With respect to this clone: Coverage ceases 3 residues before the CDR3 finishes, and the germline J gene fills in the end. The V call is TRBV12-3 or TRBV12-4, the J call TRBJ2-1, with D maybe TRBD2 (6 bases). V gave up 5 bases and J gave up 5 bases, with 16 bases separating them. The CDR3 loop spans 15 amino acids. The CDR3 is CASSRPGLGNNEQFF. The sequenced part of the CDR3 DNA is TGTGCCAGCAGTCGGCCGGGACTCGGAAACAATGAG.

About this clone: The read ends 3 residues early relative to the CDR3; the germline J gene fills the gap. The chain has TRBV19 and TRBJ1-4; tentatively, D is TRBD1 (5 bases). The ends were cut back, 4 bases at V and 0 bases at J, with 9 bases in the middle. The CDR3 runs 15 residues. Germline V gives CDR1 LNHDA, CDR2 SQIVND (reference sequence). The covered CDR3 bases are TGTGCCAGTAGTAGAAGGGGTGCAACTAATGAAAAA. Translated, it gives CASSRRGATNEK. The whole CDR3 protein is CASSRRGATNEKLFF. The full variable domain, its missing parts supplied by reference TRBV19 and TRBJ1-4, is DGGITQSPKYLFRKEGQNVTLSCEQNLNHDAMYWYRQDPGQGLRLIYYSQIVNDFQKGDIAEGYSVSREKKESFPLTVTSAQKNPTAFYLCASSRRGATNEKLFFGSGTQLSVL.

Turning to this clone: From the germline J gene comes the end of the CDR3, since the read stops 3 residues before it. J is TRBJ2-7 and V is TRBV6-2 or TRBV6-3; 7 bases match TRBD2. The CDR3 consists of 15 residues. V trimming: 6 bases; J trimming: 3 bases; junction bases outside the gene matches: 11. The V gene's germline CDR1 is MNHEY and CDR2 SVGEGT. The CDR3 sequence: CASSPLLAVIYEQYF. The covered CDR3 bases are TGTGCCAGCAGCCCCCTTCTAGCGGTTATCTACGAG.

In the case of this clone: The CDR3 extends 3 residues past the end of the read, so its final part is completed from the germline J gene. The chain recombines TRBV5-6 with TRBJ1-2, with D possibly matching TRBD1 (6 bases). This CDR3 spans 15 amino acids. In germline, CDR1 is SGHDT, CDR2 YYEEEE. The V end lost 0 bases, the J end lost 1 base, and 10 bases lay between the germline ends. CDR3: CASSLGGTLNYGYTF. CDR3 DNA, as far as it was read: TGTGCCAGCAGCTTGGGTGGGACACTTAACTATGGC.

A note on this clone: The sequence runs out 3 residues before the end of the CDR3; the remainder is reconstructed from the germline J gene. The chain couples TRBV18 to TRBJ1-2; tentatively, D is TRBD1 (6 bases). This CDR3 is built from 15 residues. CDR1 KGHSH and CDR2 LQKENI come from the germline V gene. The CDR3 here is CASSPERGFSYDYTF. The CDR3 DNA, read in part, is TGTGCCAGCTCACCGGAAAGGGGGTTCTCCTACGAC.

The CDR3 region is CSARDGTSGSISYEQYF. The covered CDR3 bases are TGCAGTGCTAGAGACGGGACTAGCGGGAGTATTAGCTACGAG. V and J are TRBV20-1 and TRBJ2-7, with 14 bases identical to TRBD2. The read falls 3 residues short of the CDR3 end, and the missing part is taken from the germline J gene. The CDR3 sequence is 17 residues long. Germline V gene data show CDR1 as DFQATT and CDR2 as SNEGSKA (reference sequence). V was clipped by 0 bases and J by 3 bases; unmatched bases: 7.

Comments on this clone: The read comes to an end 3 residues before the CDR3 does, leaving the germline J gene to fill in the end. Within the sample, other DNA sequences also encode this same CDR3. J is TRBJ1-1 and V is TRBV5-1; D might be TRBD1 (6 bases). CDR1 is SGHRS, CDR2 YFSETQ, per germline. V gave up 0 bases and J gave up 1 base, with 10 bases separating them. CDR3 length equals 15 residues. The covered CDR3 bases are TGCGCCAGCAGCTTGGCCCTCAGGGGGAACACTGAA. This gives the protein CASSLALRGNTE. The whole CDR3 protein is CASSLALRGNTEAFF.